The clone carrying this TCR beta chain was counted at least ten times. The antigen is not known. There were no patients who had received any treatment before thyroid surgery. Original processing methods: The authors used CDR3 differences across clinicopathological groups to build a distant-metastasis classifier for papillary thyroid cancer. TCRdb reanalyzed the PCR reads via MiXCR. TCRdb, not the authors, supplied the V and J calls. The data show approximately 65,000 clones, more than 3.5% seen once. This entry belongs to a study of metastatic and nonmetastatic thyroid tumors. Study at large: The study looked at repertoires side by side in blood and in tumor or nodule tissue from malignant and benign thyroid patients.

The germline V gene has CDR1 SGHDN and CDR2 FVKESK. The CDR3 runs to 15 residues. Trimming shortened V by 3 bases and J by 7 bases, and 18 bases separated the two germline ends. General study results and limits: When malignant thyroid tumors were compared with benign nodules, TCR beta diversity was reportedly significantly higher in the malignant tumors. This held in both blood and tumor samples.

V gene TRBV14 combines with J gene TRBJ1-2; no clear D gene. The clonotype comes from a female donor with papillary thyroid cancer or a benign thyroid nodule (not recorded which). Some clones in this sample may be carry-over from other donors' samples. Specimen: blood. DNA for the CDR3: TGTGCCAGCAGCCAGATCCGGGGTCACCTGGTTGGCTACACCTTC. The encoded protein is CASSQIRGHLVGYTF.